These T cell receptor beta chains were read from a single sample in a study of cytomegalovirus exposure and HLA in healthy donors. Assay used: immunoSEQ multiplex PCR; TCRdb lists only in-frame clones, some missing. This table holds over 110,000 clones, more than 75% found once. The material sequenced was PBMCs. These receptors were obtained from a female donor in good health and CMV-seronegative. Both conserved end residues are part of each CDR3. D genes are given only for firm matches. Only some rows state a clone size, as once, few, many or a class for expanded clones.

j_call | clone_size | d_call | v_call | cdr3_aa | cdr3_nt
TRBJ2-2 | once | NA | TRBV6-5 | CASSFDRNLNTGELFF | TGTGCCAGCAGTTTCGACAGAAACCTTAACACCGGGGAGCTGTTTTTT
TRBJ1-5 | NA | NA | TRBV2 | CASRLPGVSNQPQHF | TGTGCCAGCAGACTTCCAGGGGTGAGCAATCAGCCCCAGCATTTT
TRBJ1-5 | once | NA | TRBV20-1 | CSAALSAVQHF | TGCAGTGCTGCCCTTTCAGCGGTCCAGCATTTT
TRBJ2-1 | NA | NA | TRBV6-1 | CASSDQGLTATEQFF | TGTGCCAGCAGTGACCAAGGACTTACGGCTACTGAGCAGTTCTTC
TRBJ1-5 | NA | NA | TRBV2 | CASRGQRGNQPQHF | TGTGCCAGCCGCGGACAGCGCGGCAATCAGCCCCAGCATTTT
TRBJ2-7 | NA | NA | TRBV28 | CASSYSGYEQYF | TGTGCCAGCTCTTATTCAGGCTACGAGCAGTACTTC
TRBJ2-5 | NA | TRBD1 | TRBV7-7 | CASSWGRDRANQETQYF | TGTGCTAGCAGCTGGGGCAGGGACAGGGCTAACCAAGAGACCCAGTACTTC
TRBJ2-3 | NA | TRBD2 | TRBV4-3 | CASSQEKRETDTQYF | TGCGCCAGCAGCCAAGAGAAGCGGGAGACAGATACGCAGTATTTT
TRBJ1-2 | NA | TRBD1 | TRBV5-1 | CASSLVGQGDYGYTF | TGCGCCAGCAGCTTGGTGGGACAGGGGGACTATGGCTACACCTTC
TRBJ1-6 | NA | TRBD1 | TRBV10-1 | CASSRWLDRGAPLHF | TGCGCCAGCAGTAGGTGGCTTGACAGGGGGGCACCCCTCCACTTT
TRBJ2-7 | NA | NA | TRBV5-1 | CASSLYRGNEQYF | TGCGCCAGCAGTTTGTACCGAGGTAACGAGCAGTACTTC
TRBJ1-1 | NA | NA | TRBV6-5 | CASSYTVTGCGAFF | TGTGCCAGCAGTTACACCGTCACAGGGTGCGGGGCTTTCTTT
TRBJ2-5 | NA | NA | TRBV7-6 | CASSLGSPGRETQYF | TGTGCCAGCAGCTTAGGGTCACCGGGTAGAGAGACCCAGTACTTC
TRBJ2-3 | once | TRBD2 | TRBV10-3 | CAITGLAGAGDTQYF | TGTGCCATCACCGGACTAGCGGGAGCAGGAGATACGCAGTATTTT
TRBJ2-2 | NA | NA | TRBV12-2 | CASRFPGQDLAGELFF | TGTGCAAGTCGCTTCCCCGGACAGGATTTGGCCGGGGAGCTGTTTTTT
TRBJ1-2 | NA | NA | TRBV6-5 | CASSRGVSYGYTF | TGTGCCAGCAGTCGCGGGGTTTCCTATGGCTACACCTTC
TRBJ1-3 | NA | NA | TRBV7-2 | CASSRDLSNTIYF | TGTGCCAGCAGCCGAGATTTGAGTAACACCATATATTTT
TRBJ2-1 | NA | TRBD2 | TRBV19 | CASSMAGDSYNEQFF | TGTGCCAGTAGTATGGCGGGAGACTCCTACAATGAGCAGTTCTTC
TRBJ1-2 | NA | NA | TRBV30 | CAWSVLGATYGYTF | TGTGCCTGGAGTGTACTGGGGGCTACCTATGGCTACACCTTC
TRBJ1-2 | NA | NA | TRBV29-1 | CSVVFQGNYGYTF | TGCAGCGTTGTGTTTCAGGGTAACTATGGCTACACCTTC
TRBJ2-3 | once | NA | TRBV30 | CAWSVWGESTDTQYF | TGTGCCTGGAGTGTATGGGGAGAGAGCACAGATACGCAGTATTTT
TRBJ2-1 | few | NA | TRBV7-2 | CASSLRSGLISYNEQFF | TGTGCCAGCAGCTTACGGAGCGGACTGATCTCCTACAATGAGCAGTTCTTC
TRBJ1-2 | few | TRBD1 | TRBV6-1 | CASSGSRRRTGHYGYTF | TGTGCCAGCAGTGGATCTCGGAGACGGACAGGTCACTATGGCTACACCTTC
TRBJ1-4 | NA | NA | TRBV4-3 | CASSQELGGGEKLFF | TGCGCCAGCAGCCAAGAGTTGGGGGGTGGGGAAAAACTGTTTTTT
TRBJ2-2 | few | NA | TRBV12-2 | CASRCLAVTGELFF | TGTGCAAGTCGCTGCCTAGCGGTCACCGGGGAGCTGTTTTTT
TRBJ1-5 | few | NA | TRBV5-1 | CASSFWGGNQPQHF | TGCGCCAGCAGCTTCTGGGGGGGAAATCAGCCCCAGCATTTT
TRBJ2-3 | NA | NA | TRBV27 | CASSPSTDTQYF | TGTGCCAGCAGTCCGAGCACAGATACGCAGTATTTT
TRBJ1-1 | NA | TRBD1 | TRBV19 | CASSVPGQGWTEAFF | TGTGCCAGTAGCGTACCGGGACAGGGGTGGACTGAAGCTTTCTTT
TRBJ1-4 | NA | NA | TRBV7-6 | CASSLDFLGGGDEKLFF | TGTGCCAGCAGCTTAGATTTCCTAGGTGGCGGAGATGAAAAACTGTTTTTT
TRBJ1-1 | NA | NA | TRBV2 | CASSDDGGFEAFF | TGTGCCAGCAGTGATGATGGGGGCTTTGAAGCTTTCTTT
TRBJ2-7 | once | TRBD2 | TRBV5-1 | CASSLAGLAGGILYEQYF | TGCGCCAGCAGCTTGGCCGGACTAGCGGGGGGGATACTCTACGAGCAGTACTTC
TRBJ2-7 | NA | TRBD1 | TRBV11-3 | CASSLDQTRDRWRWEQYF | TGTGCCAGCAGCTTAGATCAAACCCGGGACAGGTGGCGGTGGGAGCAGTACTTC
TRBJ1-1 | NA | TRBD1 | TRBV5-1 | CASSLAGGQGGGEAFF | TGCGCCAGCAGCTTGGCCGGGGGACAGGGGGGAGGTGAAGCTTTCTTT
TRBJ1-4 | NA | TRBD1 | TRBV19 | CASSRTGESEKLFF | TGTGCCAGTAGTAGAACAGGGGAGAGCGAAAAACTGTTTTTT
TRBJ2-3 | once | NA | TRBV4-1 | CASSQVGLAVTDTQYF | TGCGCCAGCAGCCAAGTCGGTCTAGCAGTCACAGATACGCAGTATTTT
TRBJ2-1 | NA | TRBD2 | TRBV7-2 | CASSETSGTYNEQFF | TGTGCCAGCAGCGAAACTAGCGGGACGTACAATGAGCAGTTCTTC
TRBJ1-4 | few | NA | TRBV19 | CASSIGRAGEKLFF | TGTGCCAGTAGTATCGGCAGGGCCGGGGAAAAACTGTTTTTT
TRBJ2-7 | once | TRBD1 | TRBV4-1 | CASSQEGQGYEQYF | TGCGCCAGCAGCCAAGAAGGACAGGGCTACGAGCAGTACTTC